This T cell receptor (beta chain) was sequenced during a study of early T cells in non-severe SARS-CoV-2 infection. Study summary: Sequencing was performed on bulk RNA from unsorted whole blood, leaving chains unpaired.

V lost 6 bases, J lost 9 bases, and 15 bases lay in between. The CDR3 extends over 13 amino acids. Germline V CDR1 and CDR2: MGHDK, SYGVNS. At least ten counts were recorded for this clonotype. Its antigen is not known. Whole-study results and caveats: Anti-spike CD8 responses were favored by VDJdb matching, which missed private and CD4 specificities.

TCRdb re-analysed the 5' RACE reads in MiXCR, keeping a single row per CDR3 protein. The sample includes fewer than 85,000 distinct CDR3 sequences, roughly 13% of them seen just once. The specimen sequenced was whole blood. The V call is TRBV25-1, the J call TRBJ2-1; a weak D match, TRBD2 (7 bases). This TCR came from an adult who was a healthcare worker with PCR-confirmed SARS-CoV-2 infection or an uninfected control (not recorded which). The DNA for the CDR3 is TGTGCCAGCAGCGCGGGGGCAGGGACTGAGCAGTTCTTC. This codes for CASSAGAGTEQFF.